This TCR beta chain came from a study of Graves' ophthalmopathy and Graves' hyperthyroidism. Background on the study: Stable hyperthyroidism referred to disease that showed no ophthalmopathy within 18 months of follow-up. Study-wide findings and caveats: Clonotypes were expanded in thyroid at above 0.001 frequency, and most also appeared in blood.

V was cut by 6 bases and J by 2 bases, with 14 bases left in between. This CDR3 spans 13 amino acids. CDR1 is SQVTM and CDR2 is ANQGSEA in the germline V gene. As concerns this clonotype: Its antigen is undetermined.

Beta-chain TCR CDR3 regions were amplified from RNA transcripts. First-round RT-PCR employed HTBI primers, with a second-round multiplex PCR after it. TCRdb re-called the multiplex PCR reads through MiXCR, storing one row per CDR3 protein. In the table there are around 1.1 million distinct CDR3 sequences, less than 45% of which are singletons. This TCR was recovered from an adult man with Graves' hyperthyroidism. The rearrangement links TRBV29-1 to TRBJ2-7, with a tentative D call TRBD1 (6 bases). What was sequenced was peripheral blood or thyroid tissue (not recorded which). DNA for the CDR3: TGCAGCGTCCTTCAGGGACAACCCTACGAGCAGTACTTC. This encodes CSVLQGQPYEQYF.